The 32 T cell receptor beta chains given below trace back to one sample, sequenced in a study of identical twins (dated by TCRdb to the mid-2010s). To prepare the library, 5' RACE was applied. Sequencing was performed on an Illumina HiSeq 2000. Using fastp trimming at Q25 and MiXCR clonotype assembly, TCRdb reanalyzed the public sequencing data and kept in-frame beta chains. Rows are combined by CDR3 protein, so each entry shows the most common genes and DNA. The sample records about 220,000 distinct CDR3 sequences, around 6.8% of which are singletons. The ten largest clonotypes hold more than 1.5% of the sample. The sample was also reused in another study, on yellow fever vaccine responses in identical twins.

What was sequenced was memory (CD45RO+) T cells sorted from blood. This specimen's cell subset or site label, interpreted: CD45RO+ enriched T cells. These receptors were taken from a woman younger than 30 in good health.

This clonotype was detected only a few times. This rearrangement joins TRBV18 to TRBJ2-4; 9 bases line up with TRBD2. Per germline, CDR1 KGHSH and CDR2 LQKENI. The CDR3 runs to 16 residues. The J segment lost 1 base and the V segment lost 1 base, leaving 2 bases of the junction unmatched. The DNA of the CDR3 is TGTGCCAGCTCACCACTAGCGGGAGATGCCAAAAACATTCAGTACTTC. Translating it yields CASSPLAGDAKNIQYF.

The chain combines TRBV6-2 or TRBV6-3 with TRBJ2-1; tentatively, D is TRBD2 (6 bases). There are 16 residues in the CDR3. The V and J ends lost 7 bases and 1 base respectively, with 17 bases between them. Germline V gene data show CDR1 as MNHEY and CDR2 as SVGEGT. In DNA, the CDR3 is TGTGCCAGCACCTCGAAAGGCGGGATATCCTACAATGAGCAGTTCTTC. Translating gives CASTSKGGISYNEQFF.

Many counts were recorded for this clonotype. The chain links TRBV29-1 to TRBJ1-5; a weak D match, TRBD1 (5 bases). Germline CDR1 is SQVTM and CDR2 is ANQGSEA. The CDR3 has 13 amino acids. The germline V and J ends were trimmed by 4 bases and 7 bases, with 14 bases remaining between them. CDR3 DNA: TGCAGCGTTGTCGCAGGGCCTCGGCAGCCCCAGCATTTT. It translates to CSVVAGPRQPQHF.

This clonotype was counted at least ten times. The genes are TRBV3-1 and TRBJ1-2; D is unresolved. V was cut by 4 bases and J by 7 bases, with 13 bases left in between. Germline V gene sequence: CDR1 LGHDT, CDR2 YNNKEL (reference sequence). CDR3 size: 13 residues. The CDR3 loop reads CASSPLDVSGYTF. CDR3 nucleotide sequence: TGTGCCAGCAGCCCGTTGGACGTGTCTGGCTACACCTTC.

Many counts were recorded for this clonotype. This chain links TRBV5-1 with TRBJ1-2; tentatively, D is TRBD1 (6 bases). The germline V and J ends were trimmed by 3 bases and 0 bases, with 15 bases remaining between them. CDR1 is SGHRS, CDR2 YFSETQ, per germline. The CDR3 consists of 16 residues. The CDR3 DNA is TGCGCCAGCAGCTGGGGGATCGGGACAACTAACTATGGCTACACCTTC. Its translation: CASSWGIGTTNYGYTF.

Comments on this clonotype: One end of the junction varies from germline; a read error may be responsible. This chain uses TRBV5-1 with TRBJ2-5, with 7 bases identical to TRBD1. Germline CDR1 is SGHRS and CDR2 is YFSETQ. This CDR3 is 14 amino acids long. CDR3 in DNA: TGCACCAGCAGCTTGGAAGGGGGCTCAGAGACCCAGTACTTC. Encoded protein: CTSSLEGGSETQYF.

The chain combines TRBV6-5 with TRBJ2-5, with 8 bases identical to TRBD2. V was clipped by 0 bases and J by 12 bases; unmatched bases: 12. Germline assignment: CDR1 MNHEY and CDR2 SVGAGI. The CDR3 contains 15 residues. CDR3: CASSYSGVQPGLEYF. The DNA for the CDR3 is TGTGCCAGCAGTTACTCCGGTGTCCAACCGGGACTAGAGTACTTC.

In its sample, this clonotype was seen a few times. The V gene is TRBV7-2, the J gene TRBJ2-5, with D unresolved. Trimming left V 4 bases short and J 3 bases short, with 12 bases between. The V gene's germline CDR1 is SGHTA and CDR2 FQGNSA. The length of the CDR3 is 14 residues. In nucleotides, the CDR3 is TGTGCCAGCAGCTCCCTGGGCCCCGAAGAGACCCAGTACTTC. Amino acids: CASSSLGPEETQYF.

Ten or more counts support this clonotype. The CDR3 coding sequence is TGTGCCAGCAGCTTAGACAGAATGAACACTGAAGCTTTCTTT. Its protein product is CASSLDRMNTEAFF. The chain links TRBV7-2 to TRBJ1-1; D call uncertain. CDR3 length: 14 amino acids. Looked up from germline, CDR1 is SGHTA and CDR2 is FQGNSA. The V end lost 1 base, the J end lost 0 bases, and 6 bases lay between the germline ends. The variable domain in full, with the rest retrieved from reference TRBV7-2 and TRBJ1-1, is GAGVSQSPSNKVTEKGKDVELRCDPISGHTALYWYRQSLGQGLEFLIYFQGNSAPDKSGLPSDRFSAERTGGSVSTLTIQRTQQEDSAVYLCASSLDRMNTEAFFGQGTRLTVV.

This clonotype has just a few counts. V gene TRBV3-1 combines with J gene TRBJ2-6; 7 bases fit TRBD2. CDR1 and CDR2 from the germline V gene are LGHDT and YNNKEL (reference sequence). The CDR3 has 18 amino acids. With V trimmed by 2 bases and J by 0 bases, 7 bases remained unmatched. This CDR3 reads CASSQRPGRASGANVLTF. CDR3 DNA sequence: TGTGCCAGCAGCCAAAGGCCGGGGAGGGCCTCTGGGGCCAACGTCCTGACTTTC.

The chain carries TRBV7-9 and TRBJ1-2, with D unclear. The CDR3 totals 15 residues. Trimming cost V 5 bases and J 5 bases, with 18 bases left between them. In germline, CDR1 is SEHNR, CDR2 FQNEAQ (reference sequence). The CDR3 bases are TGTGCCAGCAGCCCCGACCTGGCGGGCAAGTATGGCTACACCTTC. Amino acid sequence: CASSPDLAGKYGYTF. The full variable domain, its missing parts supplied by reference TRBV7-9 and TRBJ1-2, is DTGVSQNPRHKITKRGQNVTFRCDPISEHNRLYWYRQTLGQGPEFLTYFQNEAQLEKSRLLSDRFSAERPKGSFSTLEIQRTEQGDSAMYLCASSPDLAGKYGYTFGSGTRLTVV.

The gene calls are TRBV19 and TRBJ2-5; TRBD1 might be the D (6 bases). This CDR3 spans 15 amino acids. The germline CDR1 and CDR2 sequences are LNHDA and SQIVND (reference sequence). Trimming shortened V by 5 bases and J by 2 bases, and 15 bases separated the two germline ends. The CDR3 reads CASSPADSVQETQYF. CDR3 sequence (DNA): TGTGCCAGTAGTCCCGCGGACAGCGTACAAGAGACCCAGTACTTC.

This clonotype occurred a few times. The chain combines TRBV20-1 with TRBJ2-1; 8 bases agree with TRBD2. The CDR3 totals 16 residues. Germline CDR1 reads DFQATT; CDR2 reads SNEGSKA (reference sequence). Trimming took 6 bases from V and 3 from J; bases not matched to a gene: 13. The CDR3 here is CSAKAAGGSYYNEQFF. In DNA form, the CDR3 reads TGCAGTGCAAAGGCGGCGGGAGGTTCTTACTACAATGAGCAGTTCTTC.

The V and J genes are TRBV7-6 and TRBJ2-5, with D tentatively TRBD2 (5 bases). CDR3 length: 17 residues. Trimming removed 0 bases at V and 2 bases at J, with 16 bases between. CDR1 SGHVS and CDR2 FNYEAQ come from the germline V gene. CDR3 sequence: CASSLASVVAIQETQYF. DNA for the CDR3: TGTGCCAGCAGCTTAGCGTCGGTGGTAGCGATACAAGAGACCCAGTACTTC.

This clonotype appeared a few times. The chain recombines TRBV12-3 or TRBV12-4 with TRBJ2-7; D is possibly TRBD1 (6 bases). The CDR3 length is 13 residues. With 6 bases removed from V and 7 bases from J, the gap between germline ends came to 16 bases. The CDR3 is CASRLRQVGEQYF. The DNA for the CDR3 is TGTGCCAGCAGGCTCCGACAGGTGGGAGAGCAGTACTTC.

The J gene is TRBJ2-5, the V gene TRBV6-5, with TRBD1 identical over 7 bases. CDR3 length: 15 residues. In germline, CDR1 is MNHEY, CDR2 SVGAGI. With 6 bases clipped from V and 0 bases from J, the junction kept 7 bases outside the gene matches. CDR3 region: CASRLKQGYQETQYF. For the CDR3, the DNA is TGTGCCAGCAGATTAAAACAGGGGTACCAAGAGACCCAGTACTTC.

Many counts were recorded for this clonotype. The chain joins TRBV5-1 to TRBJ2-1; 11 bases fit TRBD2. V trimming: 0 bases; J trimming: 6 bases; junction bases outside the gene matches: 2. Germline V lookup: CDR1 SGHRS, CDR2 YFSETQ. The CDR3 totals 15 residues. In DNA form, the CDR3 reads TGCGCCAGCAGCTTGGGTAGCGGGGGGGGCAATGAGCAGTTCTTC. Protein sequence: CASSLGSGGGNEQFF.

This chain uses TRBV15 with TRBJ2-3; 9 nucleotides line up with TRBD1. V lost 1 base, J lost 0 bases, and 2 bases stayed unmatched. The CDR3 is 16 residues long. From germline, CDR1 is LNHNV and CDR2 YYDKDF (reference sequence). The CDR3 region is CATSRADRGSTDTQYF. DNA for the CDR3: TGTGCCACCAGCAGAGCCGACAGGGGGAGCACAGATACGCAGTATTTT.

The J gene is TRBJ2-7, the V gene TRBV6-5; D uncertain. Germline V gives CDR1 MNHEY, CDR2 SVGAGI. The CDR3 is made up of 11 amino acids. V was clipped by 2 bases and J by 6 bases, with 5 bases between them. The CDR3 spells CASSYLSEQYF. The CDR3, as DNA: TGTGCCAGCAGTTACCTTTCCGAGCAGTACTTC.

This clonotype was seen only a few times. V gene TRBV3-1 combines with J gene TRBJ2-3, with D tentatively TRBD2 (5 bases). Germline CDR1 LGHDT, CDR2 YNNKEL (reference sequence). The CDR3 totals 13 residues. Trimming pared 3 bases from V and 5 bases from J, leaving 9 bases between. The CDR3, as DNA: TGTGCCAGCAGCCAGAGGGCGGAAGATACGCAGTATTTT. Protein product: CASSQRAEDTQYF.

This clonotype was observed once. The V call is TRBV7-2, the J call TRBJ2-5; the D gene is possibly TRBD2 (6 bases). CDR1 is SGHTA and CDR2 is FQGNSA in the germline V gene. The CDR3 consists of 15 residues. Deletions cut 5 bases from V and 3 bases from J, with 16 bases between. The CDR3 sequence is CASSPGRREEETQYF. The CDR3 nucleotides are TGTGCCAGCAGCCCCGGCAGGAGGGAAGAAGAGACCCAGTACTTC.

V and J are TRBV5-5 and TRBJ2-5; 9 bases map to TRBD1. This CDR3 is built from 14 residues. Germline V CDR1 and CDR2: SGHKS, YYEKEE (reference sequence). The junction had 4 bases not matched to a gene; V was cut back by 4 bases and J by 3 bases. CDR3 bases: TGTGCCAGCAGCGGAAGGACAGGGGAAGAGACCCAGTACTTC. Encoded protein: CASSGRTGEETQYF.

The chain carries TRBV6-2 or TRBV6-3 and TRBJ2-7; D is perhaps TRBD2 (5 bases). Trimming removed 8 bases at V and 3 bases at J, with 14 bases between. The germline CDR1 and CDR2 sequences are MNHEY and SVGEGT. The CDR3 spans 13 residues. The CDR3 DNA follows: TGTGCCAGCGGGAGACTGTTCCTCTACGAGCAGTACTTC. It is translated as CASGRLFLYEQYF.

This clonotype was picked up many times. The J gene is TRBJ2-5, the V gene TRBV7-2, with 7 bases lining up with TRBD1. Germline V gene sequence: CDR1 SGHTA, CDR2 FQGNSA. The trim removed 5 bases at V and 1 base at J, leaving 13 bases unmatched. The CDR3 runs to 17 residues. The CDR3: CASSPLPRGIAQETQYF. CDR3 bases: TGTGCCAGCAGCCCCCTCCCCAGGGGGATAGCCCAAGAGACCCAGTACTTC.

In its sample, this clonotype was seen a few times. The chain couples TRBV5-1 to TRBJ1-6; 8 bases are shared with TRBD1. With 5 bases clipped from V and 11 bases from J, the junction kept 15 bases outside the gene matches. Germline CDR1 and CDR2: SGHRS and YFSETQ. This CDR3 comprises 16 residues. The CDR3 sequence is CASSQPGTGGLAPLHF. Written as DNA, the CDR3 is TGCGCCAGCAGTCAGCCGGGGACAGGAGGTTTGGCACCCCTCCACTTT.

The V and J genes are TRBV7-3 and TRBJ2-5, with TRBD1 identical over 7 bases. The junction had 4 bases not matched to a gene; V was cut back by 2 bases and J by 7 bases. CDR1 is SGHTA, CDR2 FQGTGA, per germline. The CDR3 length is 13 residues. The CDR3 bases are TGTGCCAGCAGCTTATTGGCAGGGGGGACCCAGTACTTC. As protein: CASSLLAGGTQYF.

Ten or more counts support this clonotype. The chain couples TRBV12-3 or TRBV12-4 to TRBJ2-5; D remains unclear. The germline V and J ends were trimmed by 5 bases and 4 bases, with 5 bases remaining between them. CDR3 size: 11 residues. This chain's CDR3 is CASSPRETQYF. CDR3 DNA: TGTGCCAGCAGTCCCCGAGAGACCCAGTACTTC.

This clonotype was seen only a few times. The chain uses TRBV5-1 and TRBJ1-2; no reliable D call. Trimming cost V 0 bases and J 2 bases, with 5 bases left between them. CDR3 length equals 13 residues. CDR1 is SGHRS and CDR2 is YFSETQ in the germline V gene. Here the CDR3 reads CASSLGDNYGYTF. CDR3 nucleotides: TGCGCCAGCAGCTTGGGAGACAACTATGGCTACACCTTC.

This clonotype was found a few times. The genes are TRBV29-1 and TRBJ2-5, with D possibly being TRBD1 or TRBD2 (5 bases each). The germline V and J ends were trimmed by 4 bases and 4 bases, with 7 bases remaining between them. Germline assignment: CDR1 SQVTM and CDR2 ANQGSEA. CDR3 length equals 11 residues. The CDR3: CSVGGVETQYF. DNA of the CDR3: TGCAGCGTTGGAGGGGTAGAGACCCAGTACTTC. The variable domain in full, with the rest retrieved from reference TRBV29-1 and TRBJ2-5, is SAVISQKPSRDICQRGTSLTIQCQVDSQVTMMFWYRQQPGQSLTLIATANQGSEATYESGFVIDKFPISRPNLTFSTLTVSNMSPEDSSIYLCSVGGVETQYFGPGTRLLVL.

This clonotype was observed many times. V and J are TRBV5-1 and TRBJ2-5; 10 bases fit TRBD1. Looked up from germline, CDR1 is SGHRS and CDR2 is YFSETQ. V shed 2 bases and J 3 bases; nucleotides not matched to a gene: 1. The CDR3 sequence is 14 residues long. The CDR3 DNA reads as TGCGCCAGCAGCTTTGGGACAGGGGAAGAGACCCAGTACTTC. Its translation is CASSFGTGEETQYF.

The sample holds many counts of this clonotype. The chain joins TRBV27 to TRBJ2-7; D call uncertain. Trimming shortened V by 1 base and J by 5 bases, and 6 bases separated the two germline ends. Germline V gene sequence: CDR1 MNHEY, CDR2 SMNVEV (reference sequence). This CDR3 is built from 12 residues. Here the CDR3 reads CASSLLSHEQYF. In DNA, the CDR3 is TGTGCCAGCAGTTTATTGAGCCACGAGCAGTACTTC.

This clonotype appeared a few times. The V call is TRBV14, the J call TRBJ2-3, with D hard to call. V dropped 1 base and J dropped 7 bases, with 3 bases sitting between them. The CDR3 has 11 amino acids. The germline gives CDR1 SGHDN, CDR2 FVKESK. The CDR3 is CASSQAHTQYF. CDR3 DNA sequence: TGTGCCAGCAGCCAAGCCCATACGCAGTATTTT.